A single sample is the source of the 7 T cell receptor beta chains below, sequenced in a study of control samples from healthy donors and cancer patients. Here immunoSEQ multiplex PCR was the method, and the copy in TCRdb shows in-frame clones only, minus some. Among 70,000 or so clones, roughly 90% were seen once, and the ten largest hold around 19%. Sequencing was done on a sample of PBMCs. These receptor sequences come from a man aged 55 to 70 with lung cancer.

The chain employs TRBV5-1 and TRBJ1-4; 11 nucleotides match TRBD1. CDR3 size: 17 residues. Germline V gene lookup returns CDR1 SGHRS and CDR2 YFSETQ. The V segment lost 5 bases and the J segment 7 bases; nucleotides outside the gene matches: 13. The CDR3 DNA follows: TGCGCCAGCAGTGACGAATGGTCCGGGACAGGGGGTGAAAAACTGTTTTTT. Protein product: CASSDEWSGTGGEKLFF.

The rearrangement joins TRBV10-1 to TRBJ2-5; perhaps TRBD1 as D (6 bases). V was trimmed by 3 bases and J by 5 bases, leaving 19 bases between them. The CDR3 totals 16 residues. CDR1 is WNHNN, CDR2 SYGVQD, per germline (reference sequence). CDR3 in amino acids: CASSDPRGGDGETQYF. CDR3 coding DNA: TGCGCCAGCAGTGACCCCCGAGGGGGTGACGGCGAGACCCAGTACTTC.

This chain uses TRBV7-9 with TRBJ2-7, with TRBD1 matching over 10 bases. The germline V gene encodes CDR1 SEHNR and CDR2 FQNEAQ (reference sequence). The ends lost 5 bases at V and 2 bases at J; junction bases unmatched: 6. The CDR3 covers 15 residues. CDR3 bases: TGTGCCAGCAGCGGCGACAGGGGGCGGCCCTACGAGCAGTACTTC. Its protein product is CASSGDRGRPYEQYF.

The CDR3 sequence is CASSSTTERLYNEQFF. CDR3 in DNA: TGTGCCAGCAGCTCCACGACAGAGAGATTATACAATGAGCAGTTCTTC. The rearrangement joins TRBV5-5 to TRBJ2-1, with D possibly being TRBD1 (5 bases). The germline V gene encodes CDR1 SGHKS and CDR2 YYEKEE (reference sequence). This CDR3 region has 16 residues. V lost 3 bases, J lost 4 bases, and 17 bases lay in between.

The chain joins TRBV5-4 to TRBJ2-5, with D perhaps assigned TRBD1 or TRBD2 (5 bases each). The CDR3 runs to 17 residues. The V end lost 1 base, the J end lost 3 bases, and 19 bases lay between the germline ends. The germline CDR1 and CDR2 sequences are SGHNT and YYREEE (reference sequence). CDR3 sequence reads: CASSLMFGAPREETQYF. CDR3 nucleotides: TGTGCCAGCAGCTTGATGTTCGGGGCCCCGAGGGAAGAGACCCAGTACTTC.

The chain carries TRBV7-9 and TRBJ1-3; D gene uncertain. This CDR3 contains 15 residues. V lost 4 bases, J lost 1 base, and 11 bases lay in between. Germline lookup yields CDR1 SEHNR and CDR2 FQNEAQ (reference sequence). This CDR3 is CASSSGGPSGNTIYF. In nucleotides, the CDR3 is TGTGCCAGCAGCTCTGGTGGTCCTTCTGGAAACACCATATATTTT.

The chain couples TRBV6-5 to TRBJ1-2; D possibly corresponds to TRBD1 (6 bases). V gave up 5 bases and J gave up 8 bases, with 15 bases separating them. This CDR3 spans 13 amino acids. CDR1 MNHEY and CDR2 SVGAGI come from the germline V gene. The CDR3 DNA sequence: TGTGCCAGCAGTCGGACAGCCTCGGTCGGCTACACCTTC. It codes for CASSRTASVGYTF.